A single T cell receptor beta chain is shown here with its context. Its antigen remains unknown. V shed 6 bases and J shed 4 bases, with 15 bases lying between them. The CDR3 loop spans 14 amino acids. The germline CDR1 and CDR2 sequences are MGHDK and SYGVNS. The PCR ran on 60 Vbeta and 13 Jbeta primers. Only in-frame clones appear in the TCRdb table, and some are missing; sequencing was by immunoSEQ multiplex PCR. The table includes 200,000 to 250,000 clones, over 65% detected once. This sample was taken from a study of cytomegalovirus exposure and HLA in healthy donors. Points from the study as a whole: After further analysis at a later stage, roughly 16,000 TCR beta sequences were associated with HLA alleles at 0.05 false discovery rate. In a later analysis, V- and J-gene trimming of beta chains associated with a DCLRE1C missense variant, replicated independently. Earlier analysis found most TCR beta V segments productive about 90% or about 30% of the time.

The sequence was obtained from a young man in good health and CMV-seronegative. This chain links TRBV25-1 with TRBJ1-1; D might be TRBD1 (5 bases). The specimen sequenced was PBMCs. CDR3 coding DNA: TGTGCCAGCAGGGGGCAGCGCGTCGGCACTGAAGCTTTCTTT. As protein: CASRGQRVGTEAFF.